Sequencing of this TCR beta chain was carried out in a study of blood T cell repertoires in COVID-19. Study-wide background: Some COVID-19 samples were acute and others convalescent; all came from the United States, Italy and Spain.

Sequencing was performed with immunoSEQ multiplex PCR; in TCRdb, only in-frame clones are kept and a portion is missing. The sample has more than 150,000 clones; roughly 92% are singletons. This CDR3 has 13 amino acids. V was trimmed by 3 bases and J by 8 bases, leaving 13 bases between them. J is TRBJ1-2 and V is TRBV12-3 or TRBV12-4; D is perhaps TRBD1 (5 bases). Sample: peripheral blood. This TCR came from a man aged 30-40 years with COVID-19, enrolled during active disease. CDR3 loop: CASSFGPGKGYTF. The CDR3 DNA sequence: TGTGCCAGCAGTTTTGGGCCAGGGAAAGGCTACACCTTC.